These T cell receptor beta chains were read from a single sample in a study of control samples from healthy donors and cancer patients. Only in-frame clones appear in the TCRdb table, and some are missing; sequencing was by immunoSEQ multiplex PCR. Found here are fewer than 500,000 clones, around nine tenths of them singletons; the top ten hold around 6.4%. Sequenced: PBMCs. These receptors came from a man aged 35 to 55 with head and neck cancer. Both conserved end residues are part of each CDR3. A D gene is named only where the DNA matches it firmly. Size tells how often a clone was seen (once, few, many) or the class of an expanded clone, and some rows leave it out.

V gene,D gene,J gene,clone size,CDR3 protein,CDR3 DNA
TRBV6-2/TRBV6-3,-,TRBJ2-1,-,CASSYGGPGNEQFF,TGTGCCAGCAGTTATGGAGGGCCGGGCAATGAGCAGTTCTTC
TRBV21-1,-,TRBJ1-1,-,CASSKARAVMNTEAFF,TGTGCCAGCAGCAAAGCCCGGGCCGTGATGAACACTGAAGCTTTCTTT
TRBV7-9,-,TRBJ2-2,-,CAGGDGTGELFF,TGTGCCGGAGGGGATGGCACCGGGGAGCTGTTTTTT
TRBV7-9,-,TRBJ1-5,-,CASSLGQGVQPQHF,TGTGCCAGCAGCTTAGGCCAGGGAGTTCAGCCCCAGCATTTT
TRBV28,-,TRBJ1-2,-,CASNIQGGAGYTF,TGTGCCAGCAACATACAGGGTGGCGCTGGCTACACCTTC
TRBV11-2,-,TRBJ1-5,-,CASSSGSNQPQHF,TGTGCCAGCAGCTCGGGGAGCAATCAGCCCCAGCATTTT
TRBV19,TRBD2,TRBJ2-1,-,CASSPEPISGGVYNEQFF,TGTGCCAGTAGCCCCGAACCTATTAGCGGGGGGGTTTACAATGAGCAGTTCTTC
TRBV30,TRBD2,TRBJ2-7,-,CAWSVGDSGGKYF,TGTGCCTGGAGTGTAGGGGATAGCGGGGGAAAGTACTTC
TRBV28,-,TRBJ1-1,-,CASSSAEDTEAFF,TGTGCCAGCAGTTCCGCGGAGGACACTGAAGCTTTCTTT
TRBV9,TRBD1,TRBJ1-5,few,CASSVGTGLVNQPQHF,TGTGCCAGCAGCGTTGGGACAGGGCTGGTTAATCAGCCCCAGCATTTT
TRBV11-1,-,TRBJ2-7,once,CASSLAKGRSYEQYF,TGTGCCAGCAGCTTAGCGAAGGGACGGTCCTACGAGCAGTACTTC
TRBV9,TRBD2,TRBJ2-3,-,CASNVAGNTDTQYF,TGTGCCTCCAACGTAGCGGGAAACACAGATACGCAGTATTTT
TRBV6-5,TRBD1,TRBJ2-1,-,CASSTGTGNEQFF,TGTGCCAGCAGTACGGGGACAGGCAATGAGCAGTTCTTC
TRBV29-1,-,TRBJ2-7,-,CSVEGLRGSGYEQYF,TGCAGCGTTGAAGGATTAAGGGGAAGTGGCTACGAGCAGTACTTC
TRBV13,-,TRBJ2-1,-,CASSDAGLYNEQFF,TGTGCCAGCAGCGATGCGGGCCTCTACAATGAGCAGTTCTTC
TRBV4-3,TRBD2,TRBJ2-2,once,CASSQELAVSTGELFF,TGCGCCAGCAGCCAGGAACTAGCGGTATCAACCGGGGAGCTGTTTTTT
TRBV28,-,TRBJ1-5,-,CASIPPGPYSNQPQHF,TGTGCCAGCATTCCCCCGGGTCCCTATAGCAATCAGCCCCAGCATTTT
TRBV4-2,-,TRBJ2-2,-,CASSQELQGILSTGELFF,TGTGCCAGCAGCCAAGAACTACAGGGAATCCTAAGCACCGGGGAGCTGTTTTTT
TRBV11-2,-,TRBJ2-2,-,CASSLYSGANTGELFF,TGTGCCAGCAGCTTGTATTCGGGGGCGAACACCGGGGAGCTGTTTTTT
TRBV19,TRBD2,TRBJ2-4,-,CASSRQREGRENIQYF,TGTGCCAGTAGTAGGCAGCGGGAGGGCCGGGAAAACATTCAGTACTTC
TRBV14,TRBD1,TRBJ1-5,-,CASSQHQGVLNQPQHF,TGTGCCAGCAGCCAACATCAGGGGGTACTCAATCAGCCCCAGCATTTT
TRBV28,-,TRBJ1-2,once,CASSLTVTYGYTF,TGTGCCAGCAGTCTGACAGTGACCTATGGCTACACCTTC
TRBV6-5,-,TRBJ2-7,-,CASTGTGRTYEQYF,TGTGCCAGCACAGGAACCGGCAGGACCTACGAGCAGTACTTC
TRBV7-6,-,TRBJ2-4,-,CASSLYRRELAKNIQYF,TGTGCCAGCAGCTTGTACAGGAGGGAGCTAGCCAAAAACATTCAGTACTTC
TRBV21-1,-,TRBJ1-5,-,CASSQGGANSNQPQHF,TGTGCCAGCAGCCAGGGGGGGGCGAATAGCAATCAGCCCCAGCATTTT
TRBV5-1,-,TRBJ2-1,-,CASSLLGNEQFF,TGCGCCAGCAGCTTGTTGGGGAATGAGCAGTTCTTC
TRBV5-6,-,TRBJ2-7,-,CASSLGSKNYEQYF,TGTGCCAGCAGCTTGGGTAGTAAAAACTACGAGCAGTACTTC
TRBV5-1,-,TRBJ1-5,once,CASSPDGSNQPQHF,TGCGCCAGCAGTCCTGACGGTAGCAATCAGCCCCAGCATTTT
TRBV28,TRBD1,TRBJ2-2,-,CATTPGTGTGELFF,TGTGCCACTACGCCCGGGACAGGGACCGGGGAGCTGTTTTTT
TRBV7-3,-,TRBJ1-1,-,CASSMTENTEAFF,TGTGCCAGCAGCATGACAGAGAACACTGAAGCTTTCTTT
TRBV10-3,-,TRBJ2-2,-,CATRGEDTGELFF,TGTGCCACCAGGGGGGAAGACACCGGGGAGCTGTTTTTT
TRBV24-1,-,TRBJ2-2,-,CATSDLQTTGELFF,TGTGCCACCAGTGATTTGCAAACCACCGGGGAGCTGTTTTTT
TRBV5-1,-,TRBJ1-5,-,CASSLGSRGSNQPQHF,TGCGCCAGCAGCTTAGGGTCGCGGGGTAGCAATCAGCCCCAGCATTTT
TRBV24-1,-,TRBJ2-3,-,CATSDFTGTGESKQYF,TGTGCCACCAGTGATTTCACCGGGACTGGGGAAAGCAAGCAGTATTTT
TRBV19,TRBD1,TRBJ1-2,once,CASGYRGLGYTF,TGTGCCAGTGGGTACAGGGGGCTAGGCTACACCTTC
TRBV5-6,-,TRBJ2-7,-,CASSPRFEQYF,TGTGCCAGCAGCCCCCGGTTCGAGCAGTACTTC
TRBV5-4,TRBD1,TRBJ1-3,-,CASSFSGGDRGAGNTIYF,TGTGCCAGCAGCTTTTCGGGTGGGGACAGGGGAGCTGGAAACACCATATATTTT
TRBV11-2,TRBD1,TRBJ2-7,-,CASSLGGTGVHEQYF,TGTGCCAGCAGCTTAGGTGGGACAGGGGTCCACGAGCAGTACTTC
TRBV10-1,-,TRBJ2-2,-,CASSPGNRELFF,TGCGCCAGCAGCCCAGGGAACCGGGAGCTGTTTTTT
TRBV21-1,-,TRBJ2-2,few,CASSWRHDTANTGELFF,TGTGCCAGCAGCTGGAGGCATGACACAGCGAACACCGGGGAGCTGTTTTTT
TRBV10-1,TRBD2,TRBJ2-3,-,CASSEGKAGKDTQYF,TGCGCCAGCAGTGAAGGCAAAGCGGGAAAAGATACGCAGTATTTT
TRBV6-5,-,TRBJ1-2,-,CAIGRDLGYTF,TGTGCCATCGGAAGGGACTTAGGCTACACCTTC
TRBV2,TRBD1,TRBJ1-2,-,CASSEARGTGGSGYTF,TGTGCCAGCAGTGAAGCGCGGGGGACAGGGGGCTCTGGCTACACCTTC
TRBV29-1,-,TRBJ1-3,-,CSASGTTNFGNTIYF,TGCAGCGCTTCCGGGACAACTAATTTTGGAAACACCATATATTTT
TRBV19,-,TRBJ1-2,-,CASSPDRDNFYGYTF,TGTGCCAGTAGTCCTGACCGGGACAACTTCTATGGCTACACCTTC
TRBV6-5,TRBD1,TRBJ2-7,once,CASSSYRGPYEQYF,TGTGCCAGCAGTTCCTACAGGGGGCCCTACGAGCAGTACTTC
TRBV20-1,TRBD2,TRBJ2-1,-,CSASWRGASSYNEQFF,TGCAGTGCTAGTTGGCGGGGGGCTAGCTCCTACAATGAGCAGTTCTTC
TRBV28,-,TRBJ2-7,-,CASSLSGTGPPDLEQYF,TGTGCCAGCAGTCTCTCAGGGACGGGACCCCCCGACCTCGAGCAGTACTTC
TRBV30,-,TRBJ1-4,-,CAWSVSGLVGEKLFF,TGTGCCTGGAGTGTATCCGGCCTAGTTGGTGAAAAACTGTTTTTT
TRBV9,-,TRBJ2-7,once,CASSDGTSAYEQYF,TGTGCCAGCAGCGACGGGACCTCAGCCTACGAGCAGTACTTC
TRBV9,TRBD1,TRBJ2-2,-,CASRGTGTGELFF,TGTGCCAGCAGGGGGACAGGGACCGGGGAGCTGTTTTTT
TRBV18,-,TRBJ1-2,few,CASSPSETVFGYTF,TGTGCCAGCTCACCTTCGGAGACAGTATTCGGCTACACCTTC
TRBV29-1,-,TRBJ2-5,-,CSVPAEETQYF,TGCAGCGTGCCGGCCGAGGAGACCCAGTACTTC
TRBV27,-,TRBJ2-2,-,CASSLGFGTGELFF,TGTGCCAGCAGTTTAGGGTTCGGTACCGGGGAGCTGTTTTTT